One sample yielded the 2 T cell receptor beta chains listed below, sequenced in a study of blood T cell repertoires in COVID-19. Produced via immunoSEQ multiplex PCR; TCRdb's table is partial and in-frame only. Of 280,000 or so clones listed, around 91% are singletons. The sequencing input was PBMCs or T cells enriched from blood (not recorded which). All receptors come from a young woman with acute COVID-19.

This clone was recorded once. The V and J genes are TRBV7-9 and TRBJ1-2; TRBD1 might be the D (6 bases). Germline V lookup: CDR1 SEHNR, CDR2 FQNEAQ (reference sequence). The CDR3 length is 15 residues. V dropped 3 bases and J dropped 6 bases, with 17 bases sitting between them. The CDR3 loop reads CASSFRRGPVDGYTF. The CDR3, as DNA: TGTGCCAGCAGCTTCAGGCGGGGGCCGGTGGATGGCTACACCTTC.

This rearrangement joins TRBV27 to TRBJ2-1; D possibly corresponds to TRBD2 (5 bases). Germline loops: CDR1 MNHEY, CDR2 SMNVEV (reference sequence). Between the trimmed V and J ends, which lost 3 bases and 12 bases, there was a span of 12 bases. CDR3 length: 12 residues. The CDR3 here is CASSFWEGRQFF. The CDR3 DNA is TGTGCCAGCAGTTTTTGGGAAGGGAGGCAGTTCTTC.